The 12 T cell receptor beta chains reported below all come from one sample, sequenced in a study of T cell responses to AZD1222 COVID-19 vaccine. Method: immunoSEQ multiplex PCR; TCRdb's copy keeps in-frame clones and lacks some. This table has 85,000 to 130,000 clones, roughly nine tenths appearing once. The specimen comprised peripheral blood, sampled on day 0 of AZD1222 vaccination. The receptors stem from an adult in good health.

The chain uses TRBV29-1 and TRBJ2-5; possible D gene TRBD1, 5 bases. Germline V lookup: CDR1 SQVTM, CDR2 ANQGSEA. The V and J ends lost 3 bases and 1 base respectively, with 9 bases between them. This CDR3 spans 13 amino acids. CDR3 sequence: CSVDAGFQETQYF. As DNA, the CDR3 is TGCAGCGTTGACGCAGGGTTCCAAGAGACCCAGTACTTC. Drawing the rest from reference TRBV29-1 and TRBJ2-5, the complete variable domain is SAVISQKPSRDICQRGTSLTIQCQVDSQVTMMFWYRQQPGQSLTLIATANQGSEATYESGFVIDKFPISRPNLTFSTLTVSNMSPEDSSIYLCSVDAGFQETQYFGPGTRLLVL.

The chain employs TRBV11-3 and TRBJ1-6, with D hard to call. Trimming pared 5 bases from V and 10 bases from J, leaving 6 bases between. This CDR3 is 11 amino acids long. The germline V gene encodes CDR1 SGHNT and CDR2 YENEEA. CDR3: CASSQGSPLHF. The DNA for the CDR3 is TGTGCCAGCAGCCAAGGGTCACCCCTCCACTTT.

The V call is TRBV5-1, the J call TRBJ2-2; D may be TRBD1 (6 bases). V was clipped by 4 bases and J by 1 base, with 8 bases between them. Looked up from germline, CDR1 is SGHRS and CDR2 is YFSETQ. This CDR3 contains 14 residues. CDR3 protein: CASSTGQNTGELFF. Written as DNA, the CDR3 is TGCGCCAGCAGCACGGGACAGAACACCGGGGAGCTGTTTTTT.

The gene calls are TRBV14 and TRBJ1-2, with D unresolved. The CDR3 covers 15 residues. The germline CDR1 and CDR2 sequences are SGHDN and FVKESK. V lost 0 bases, J lost 4 bases, and 12 bases lay in between. CDR3 residues: CASSQDVGFPYGYTF. The CDR3 DNA reads TGTGCCAGCAGCCAAGATGTCGGGTTTCCCTATGGCTACACCTTC. The entire variable domain, with the rest obtained from reference TRBV14 and TRBJ1-2, is as follows: EAGVTQFPSHSVIEKGQTVTLRCDPISGHDNLYWYRRVMGKEIKFLLHFVKESKQDESGMPNNRFLAERTGGTYSTLKVQPAELEDSGVYFCASSQDVGFPYGYTFGSGTRLTVV.

The chain has TRBV18 and TRBJ2-1, with TRBD2 matching 12 bases. Germline V lookup: CDR1 KGHSH, CDR2 LQKENI. This CDR3 has 17 amino acids. J was trimmed by 0 bases and V by 3 bases; bases with no gene match: 3. The CDR3 DNA follows: TGTGCCAGCTCACCGCTAGCGGGAGGGCCCTCCTACAATGAGCAGTTCTTC. As protein: CASSPLAGGPSYNEQFF.

The chain has TRBV5-1 and TRBJ2-5; a possible D gene is TRBD2 (6 bases). Trimming pared 5 bases from V and 5 bases from J, leaving 22 bases between. Germline V gene data show CDR1 as SGHRS and CDR2 as YFSETQ. CDR3 length equals 16 residues. This CDR3 is CASRGGLAVGGETQYF. In DNA, the CDR3 is TGCGCCAGCAGAGGCGGGCTAGCCGTTGGGGGGGAGACCCAGTACTTC.

The chain combines TRBV3-1 (or the pseudogene TRBV3-2) with TRBJ2-2; no definite D call. This CDR3 comprises 14 residues. Germline V gene sequence: CDR1 LGHDT, CDR2 YNNKEL (reference sequence). Trimming left V 0 bases short and J 6 bases short, with 8 bases between. In DNA form, the CDR3 reads TGTGCCAGCAGCCAAGAGGGTGGGCCCGGGGAGCTGTTTTTT. This codes for CASSQEGGPGELFF.

The chain is built from TRBV10-3 and TRBJ1-1; 11 bases map to TRBD1. This CDR3 has 16 residues. The V gene's germline CDR1 is ENHRY and CDR2 SYGVKD. Losses at the gene ends were 8 bases for V and 3 bases for J; bases not matched to a gene: 11. Here the CDR3 DNA reads TGTGCCATCGCCGTCCCGGGACAGGGGGGGGACACTGAAGCTTTCTTT. This codes for CAIAVPGQGGDTEAFF.

The CDR3 region is CASSPLAGLVAGELFF. CDR3 sequence (DNA): TGTGCCAGTAGTCCATTAGCGGGATTGGTAGCCGGGGAGCTGTTTTTT. This chain joins TRBV19 and TRBJ2-2; TRBD2 matches 8 bases. The CDR3 has 16 amino acids. J was trimmed by 6 bases and V by 5 bases; bases with no gene match: 11. Germline values: CDR1 LNHDA, CDR2 SQIVND (reference sequence). The full variable domain, with the rest looked up from reference TRBV19 and TRBJ2-2, is DGGITQSPKYLFRKEGQNVTLSCEQNLNHDAMYWYRQDPGQGLRLIYYSQIVNDFQKGDIAEGYSVSREKKESFPLTVTSAQKNPTAFYLCASSPLAGLVAGELFFGEGSRLTVL.

The chain joins TRBV5-1 to TRBJ1-2, with D hard to call. Germline CDR1 is SGHRS and CDR2 is YFSETQ. The CDR3 runs 13 residues. Trimming took off 4 bases at V and 8 bases at J, with 15 bases between the two ends. The CDR3 protein is CASSTTAFGGYTF. In DNA, the CDR3 is TGCGCCAGCAGCACTACTGCTTTCGGGGGCTACACCTTC.

The chain carries TRBV19 and TRBJ1-5, with D tentatively TRBD1 (5 bases). Trimming shortened V by 5 bases and J by 5 bases, and 13 bases separated the two germline ends. This CDR3 is 14 amino acids long. Germline assignment: CDR1 LNHDA and CDR2 SQIVND (reference sequence). The CDR3 sequence: CASSPPGGDQPQHF. The CDR3 DNA reads as TGTGCCAGTAGTCCGCCGGGGGGGGATCAGCCCCAGCATTTT. Supplemented by reference TRBV19 and TRBJ1-5, the full variable domain reads DGGITQSPKYLFRKEGQNVTLSCEQNLNHDAMYWYRQDPGQGLRLIYYSQIVNDFQKGDIAEGYSVSREKKESFPLTVTSAQKNPTAFYLCASSPPGGDQPQHFGDGTRLSIL.

The gene calls are TRBV2 and TRBJ2-1, with 11 positions matching TRBD1. V gave up 7 bases and J gave up 4 bases; unmatched junction bases: 6. CDR1 is SNHLY, CDR2 FYNNEI, per germline. This CDR3 region has 15 residues. CDR3 protein: CASKSGTGGYNEQFF. CDR3 sequence (DNA): TGTGCCAGCAAGTCCGGGACAGGGGGATACAATGAGCAGTTCTTC.